The 32 T cell receptor beta chains below all came from one sample that was sequenced in a study of cytomegalovirus exposure and HLA in healthy donors. Researchers ran the PCR with 60 Vbeta and 13 Jbeta primers. TCRdb's table, derived via immunoSEQ multiplex PCR, lists solely in-frame clones and lacks some. Of over 200,000 clones listed, roughly 80% were seen once; the top ten hold over 5%. Sequences were obtained from PBMCs. Receptors originate from a woman aged 40-49 years in good health and CMV-seropositive.

The gene calls are TRBV28 and TRBJ2-7; 7 positions match TRBD2. This CDR3 contains 17 residues. After removal of 3 bases from V and 3 bases from J, the junction contained 14 bases not matched to a gene. Looked up from germline, CDR1 is MDHEN and CDR2 is SYDVKM. CDR3 region: CASSFRGSPGWGYEQYF. The CDR3, as DNA: TGTGCCAGCAGTTTTCGCGGGAGCCCTGGGTGGGGCTACGAGCAGTACTTC.

The chain is built from TRBV18 and TRBJ1-1, with D unclear. The CDR3 length is 13 residues. The germline V gene encodes CDR1 KGHSH and CDR2 LQKENI. V lost 2 bases, J lost 5 bases, and 9 bases lay in between. The CDR3 region has the DNA TGTGCCAGCTCACCAGGTACGGTGACTGAAGCTTTCTTT. It encodes CASSPGTVTEAFF.

The chain is built from TRBV4-2 and TRBJ2-7; TRBD1 matches 9 bases. Trimming removed 0 bases from V and 3 bases from J; junction bases left unmatched: 3. Germline values: CDR1 LGHNA, CDR2 YNFKEQ. The CDR3 extends over 15 amino acids. The CDR3 nucleotides read TGTGCCAGCAGCCAAGAAACAGGGGGCTTCTACGAGCAGTACTTC. Residues: CASSQETGGFYEQYF.

As regards this clone: Other DNA variants within this sample encode the same CDR3. This chain uses TRBV6-1 with TRBJ1-5, with D possibly being TRBD1 (5 bases). Looked up from germline, CDR1 is MNHNS and CDR2 is SASEGT. The CDR3 contains 14 residues. Trimming pared 3 bases from V and 2 bases from J, leaving 8 bases between. For the CDR3, the DNA is TGTGCCAGCAGTGATAGCAGGGGCAATCAGCCCCAGCATTTT. Its translation: CASSDSRGNQPQHF.

The rearrangement joins TRBV6-5 to TRBJ1-2; 7 nucleotides line up with TRBD1. V dropped 4 bases and J dropped 2; count of bases not matched to a gene: 4. This CDR3 has 14 amino acids. Germline V gene sequence: CDR1 MNHEY, CDR2 SVGAGI. CDR3 DNA sequence: TGTGCCAGCAGTTCCCCGGGACAGAACTATGGCTACACCTTC. Protein product: CASSSPGQNYGYTF.

The chain is built from TRBV12-5 and TRBJ2-1; 7 bases align to TRBD1. With 4 bases clipped from V and 7 bases from J, the junction kept 4 bases outside the gene matches. Germline CDR1 reads LGHNT; CDR2 reads FRNRAP. The CDR3 covers 13 residues. Here the CDR3 reads CASGSSGGNEQFF. The CDR3 bases are TGTGCTAGTGGTTCGTCAGGGGGTAATGAGCAGTTCTTC.

This clone was seen a handful of times. This sequence joins TRBV2 and TRBJ1-1; D might be TRBD1 (5 bases). This CDR3 contains 14 residues. The germline gives CDR1 SNHLY, CDR2 FYNNEI. V gave up 6 bases and J gave up 0 bases, with 11 bases separating them. CDR3 residues: CASSREAVNTEAFF. The CDR3 DNA follows: TGTGCCAGCAGCAGGGAGGCGGTGAACACTGAAGCTTTCTTT.

The chain carries TRBV4-3 and TRBJ1-2, with TRBD1 as a possible D gene (5 bases). The CDR3 runs 14 residues. V lost 0 bases and J lost 6, with 11 bases in between. Germline V gene lookup returns CDR1 LGHNA and CDR2 YSLEER. CDR3 sequence reads: CASSQERQIHGYTF. The CDR3 coding sequence is TGCGCCAGCAGCCAAGAGAGACAGATCCATGGCTACACCTTC.

This chain links TRBV4-3 with TRBJ2-7; 7 nucleotides agree with TRBD1. V shed 5 bases and J 2 bases; nucleotides not matched to a gene: 6. Germline CDR1 and CDR2: LGHNA and YSLEER. CDR3 size: 14 residues. In DNA, the CDR3 is TGCGCCAGCAGCACGCGACAGGGACCCTACGAGCAGTACTTC. Translation: CASSTRQGPYEQYF.

The chain couples TRBV10-2 to TRBJ1-1, with D uncertain. The germline V gene has CDR1 WSHSY and CDR2 SAAADI. V was pared by 3 bases and J by 1 base, with 9 bases between. CDR3 length: 14 amino acids. This chain's CDR3 is CASSENSPNTEAFF. The CDR3 nucleotides read TGCGCCAGCAGTGAAAACAGCCCGAACACTGAAGCTTTCTTT.

CDR3 amino acids: CASSSGSRRNTGELFF. Here the CDR3 DNA reads TGTGCCAGCTCGAGCGGGAGTCGAAGGAACACCGGGGAGCTGTTTTTT. The chain has TRBV7-9 and TRBJ2-2; 8 bases align to TRBD2. CDR3 size: 16 residues. Germline V gene sequence: CDR1 SEHNR, CDR2 FQNEAQ (reference sequence). With V trimmed by 8 bases and J by 1 base, 9 bases remained unmatched.

This sequence joins TRBV29-1 and TRBJ2-7; 9 bases line up with TRBD1. Germline V CDR1 and CDR2: SQVTM, ANQGSEA. After removal of 5 bases from V and 0 bases from J, the junction contained 14 bases not matched to a gene. CDR3 size: 17 residues. The CDR3 reads CSVSSQRPTGGSYEQYF. The DNA of the CDR3 is TGCAGCGTTTCCTCACAGCGCCCGACAGGGGGCTCCTACGAGCAGTACTTC.

V and J are TRBV9 and TRBJ2-2; 10 nucleotides align to TRBD2. CDR1 is SGDLS and CDR2 is YYNGEE in the germline V gene. The CDR3 is made up of 14 amino acids. Trimming took 3 bases from V and 6 from J; bases not matched to a gene: 2. The CDR3 DNA follows: TGTGCCAGCAGCGCGGGACTAGCGTCCGGGGAGCTGTTTTTT. Amino acids: CASSAGLASGELFF.

The chain is built from TRBV5-1 and TRBJ1-1; the D is unclear. Germline assignment: CDR1 SGHRS and CDR2 YFSETQ. This CDR3 region has 14 residues. Deletions cut 5 bases from V and 8 bases from J, with 19 bases between. CDR3 in amino acids: CASSLPKTYAEAFF. Here the CDR3 DNA reads TGCGCCAGCAGTCTTCCCAAAACTTATGCAGAAGCTTTCTTT.

This clone occurred once. The V gene is TRBV2, the J gene TRBJ2-5, with D possibly being TRBD1 (5 bases). Germline V lookup: CDR1 SNHLY, CDR2 FYNNEI. Deletions cut 8 bases from V and 4 bases from J, with 11 bases between. The CDR3 loop spans 12 amino acids. The CDR3 DNA follows: TGTGCCAGCGGGGCGGCCCGAGAGACCCAGTACTTC. Translated: CASGAARETQYF.

The rearrangement links TRBV18 to TRBJ2-5; D not resolved. Per germline, CDR1 KGHSH and CDR2 LQKENI. V gave up 2 bases and J gave up 5 bases, with 9 bases separating them. This CDR3 is 13 amino acids long. In DNA form, the CDR3 reads TGTGCCAGCTCACCAAATAGTGCGGAGACCCAGTACTTC. Protein: CASSPNSAETQYF.

The chain couples TRBV6-5 to TRBJ2-1; TRBD1 is a possible D gene (5 bases). Germline CDR1 MNHEY, CDR2 SVGAGI. The CDR3 is 16 residues long. Trimming pared 4 bases from V and 0 bases from J, leaving 13 bases between. The CDR3 region is CASSFLRDPSYNEQFF. The DNA for the CDR3 is TGTGCCAGCAGTTTCCTCAGGGATCCCTCCTACAATGAGCAGTTCTTC.

The chain employs TRBV6-6 and TRBJ2-5; the match to TRBD2 covers 7 bases. In germline, CDR1 is MNHNY, CDR2 SVGAGI (reference sequence). Trimming at V came to 0 bases and at J to 5 bases, leaving 9 bases not matched to a gene. The CDR3 consists of 16 residues. The CDR3 coding sequence is TGTGCCAGCAGTTACTCGAGAGGCGGGGGAGAGGAGACCCAGTACTTC. As protein: CASSYSRGGGEETQYF.

The chain links TRBV13 to TRBJ2-1; 7 bases agree with TRBD2. V trimming: 1 base; J trimming: 4 bases; junction bases outside the gene matches: 13. The length of the CDR3 is 18 residues. CDR1 is PRHDT and CDR2 is FYEKMQ in the germline V gene (reference sequence). The CDR3 bases are TGTGCCAGCAGCTTAGCGTCCGCTCTCGGGACTACATACAATGAGCAGTTCTTC. Its translation is CASSLASALGTTYNEQFF.

This chain connects TRBV30 to TRBJ1-2; 7 bases are shared with TRBD1. Germline V gene sequence: CDR1 GTSNPN, CDR2 SVGIG (reference sequence). The CDR3 has 13 residues. Unmatched junction bases numbered 7, after V lost 1 base and J lost 8 bases. CDR3 nucleotides: TGTGCCTGGAGTGCGGGACAGACTGGAGGCTACACCTTC. This sequence encodes CAWSAGQTGGYTF.

Written as DNA, the CDR3 is TGTGCCAGCCAGGACAGGGTTAATTCACCCCTCCACTTT. Its translation: CASQDRVNSPLHF. The V call is TRBV2, the J call TRBJ1-6, with 8 bases that match TRBD1. The V segment lost 8 bases and the J segment 6 bases; nucleotides outside the gene matches: 3. This CDR3 is built from 13 residues. CDR1 SNHLY and CDR2 FYNNEI come from the germline V gene.

The CDR3 loop reads CASSLEGRGGHYGYTF. The CDR3 region has the DNA TGTGCCAGCAGCTTAGAGGGCCGCGGGGGGCACTATGGCTACACCTTC. The V gene is TRBV11-3, the J gene TRBJ1-2; the D gene is possibly TRBD1 (6 bases). The CDR3 sequence is 16 residues long. Germline values: CDR1 SGHNT, CDR2 YENEEA. Trimming stripped 0 bases from V and 3 bases from J, with 14 bases between.

The CDR3 loop is CASSQAAGRRETQYF. The CDR3 nucleotides are TGCGCCAGCAGCCAAGCGGCAGGGCGGCGGGAGACCCAGTACTTC. The chain uses TRBV4-1 and TRBJ2-5; possible D gene TRBD1, 5 bases. Trimming took off 1 base at V and 5 bases at J, with 14 bases between the two ends. There are 15 residues in the CDR3. Germline CDR1 MGHRA, CDR2 YSYEKL.

This clone was found once. V is TRBV19 and J is TRBJ1-6; 7 positions agree with TRBD1. The CDR3 runs to 14 residues. Germline loops: CDR1 LNHDA, CDR2 SQIVND (reference sequence). J was trimmed by 7 bases and V by 6 bases; bases with no gene match: 6. The CDR3 DNA sequence: TGTGCCAGTAGCGTCAGGGGGAGGAATTCACCCCTCCACTTT. Encoded protein: CASSVRGRNSPLHF.

The rearrangement uses TRBV6-6 and TRBJ2-1, with a weak D call TRBD2 (6 bases). V lost 0 bases to trimming and J lost 5 bases, with 11 bases between them. The germline gives CDR1 MNHNY, CDR2 SVGAGI (reference sequence). This CDR3 has 15 amino acids. The CDR3, as DNA: TGTGCCAGCAGTTACTCGAGCGGGTTCGACAATGAGCAGTTCTTC. Encoded protein: CASSYSSGFDNEQFF.

The V and J genes are TRBV5-1 and TRBJ1-1; the D gene is possibly TRBD1 (5 bases). Germline V lookup: CDR1 SGHRS, CDR2 YFSETQ. V was clipped by 4 bases and J by 0 bases, with 13 bases between them. This CDR3 is built from 15 residues. CDR3 in amino acids: CASSEFGGMNTEAFF. CDR3 coding DNA: TGCGCCAGCAGCGAATTCGGGGGAATGAACACTGAAGCTTTCTTT.

CDR3 coding DNA: TGTGCCAGCAGTCGTCACAATGAGCAGTTCTTC. Its translation: CASSRHNEQFF. The chain uses TRBV28 and TRBJ2-1; D gene uncertain. Trimming took 5 bases from V and 5 from J, leaving 4 bases between them. Germline V lookup: CDR1 MDHEN, CDR2 SYDVKM. The CDR3 is 11 amino acids.

The chain couples TRBV30 to TRBJ1-1; D not certain. Trimming pared 0 bases from V and 5 bases from J, leaving 10 bases between. Germline V gene lookup returns CDR1 GTSNPN and CDR2 SVGIG (reference sequence). This CDR3 comprises 13 residues. CDR3 protein: CAWSVASGTEAFF. CDR3 sequence (DNA): TGTGCCTGGAGTGTAGCCTCGGGGACTGAAGCTTTCTTT.

This chain joins TRBV7-8 and TRBJ1-6; 7 nucleotides align to TRBD1. This CDR3 is built from 14 residues. Trimming removed 6 bases from V and 7 bases from J; junction bases left unmatched: 6. Germline loops: CDR1 SGHVS, CDR2 FQNEAQ. The CDR3 spells CASRPGTENSPLHF. DNA of the CDR3: TGTGCCAGCAGGCCCGGGACAGAAAATTCACCCCTCCACTTT.

The J gene is TRBJ2-3, the V gene TRBV18; D is uncertain. Trimming left V 1 base short and J 4 bases short, with 12 bases between. The germline V gene has CDR1 KGHSH and CDR2 LQKENI. The CDR3 consists of 15 residues. The CDR3: CASSPLPAEADTQYF. CDR3 DNA sequence: TGTGCCAGCTCACCACTTCCGGCAGAGGCAGATACGCAGTATTTT.

The CDR3 DNA reads as TGTGCCCACGGGAGGGGATCAAGAAACACCATATATTTT. Translation: CAHGRGSRNTIYF. V gene TRBV30 combines with J gene TRBJ1-3; tentative D call: TRBD1 (5 bases). Trimming removed 8 bases at V and 5 bases at J, with 16 bases between. The germline gives CDR1 GTSNPN, CDR2 SVGIG (reference sequence). The CDR3 spans 13 residues.

The chain carries TRBV4-3 and TRBJ2-1; TRBD1 aligns across 8 bases. The CDR3 has 16 amino acids. Unmatched junction bases numbered 10, after V lost 4 bases and J lost 5 bases. Germline values: CDR1 LGHNA, CDR2 YSLEER. CDR3 nucleotides: TGCGCCAGCAGCCCTGGGGACAGGCTCCCTAACAATGAGCAGTTCTTC. Amino acid sequence: CASSPGDRLPNNEQFF.